In this sample, the clone carrying this TCR beta chain turned up many times. The data stem from a study of T cells in Graves' hyperthyroidism and ophthalmopathy. RNA transcripts provided the source from which TCR beta CDR3 regions were amplified. Initially, a first-round RT-PCR of the TCR CDR3 employed the HTBI primer set. TCRdb re-derived calls from the multiplex PCR reads in MiXCR, one entry per CDR3 protein. This repertoire shows 550,000 to 650,000 distinct CDR3 sequences, approximately 15% found once; its top ten account for more than 5%. The CDR3 is 14 amino acids. Trimming shortened V by 4 bases and J by 1 base, and 12 bases separated the two germline ends. From germline, CDR1 is SQVTM and CDR2 ANQGSEA. Blood was obtained at the first hyperthyroidism diagnosis, which preceded any ophthalmopathy symptoms.

This receptor was taken from a woman younger than 45 with Graves' hyperthyroidism that later progressed to Graves' ophthalmopathy. Sequencing was performed on blood. This chain joins TRBV29-1 and TRBJ2-3, with D hard to call. CDR3 region: CSVVLRLGTDTQYF. Written as DNA, the CDR3 is TGCAGCGTTGTTCTACGGCTAGGCACAGATACGCAGTATTTT.